These 27 T cell receptor beta chains were sequenced from one sample in a study of early T cells in non-severe SARS-CoV-2 infection. One entry per CDR3 protein, called by TCRdb with MiXCR from the 5' RACE reads. Altogether 26,000 or so distinct CDR3 sequences are present, 4% to 5% being singletons, with the ten largest covering 6% to 6.5%. The specimen sequenced was whole blood. Receptor source: an adult who was a healthcare worker with PCR-confirmed SARS-CoV-2 infection or an uninfected control (not recorded which).

There are many counts of this clonotype. The V and J genes are TRBV10-3 and TRBJ1-1, with D possibly TRBD1 on 5 matching bases. V was shortened by 5 bases and J by 0 bases, with 10 bases between the two germline ends. Germline CDR1 ENHRY, CDR2 SYGVKD. This CDR3 has 14 amino acids. CDR3 in amino acids: CAISPGTMNTEAFF. The CDR3 DNA is TGTGCCATCAGTCCCGGGACCATGAACACTGAAGCTTTCTTT.

This clonotype was found many times. This chain joins TRBV7-8 and TRBJ2-1; D might be TRBD2 (6 bases). The CDR3 covers 13 residues. V gave up 2 bases and J gave up 5 bases, with 7 bases separating them. In germline, CDR1 is SGHVS, CDR2 FQNEAQ. CDR3 sequence (DNA): TGTGCCAGCAGCTTATTAGCGGACAATGAGCAGTTCTTC. It codes for CASSLLADNEQFF.

This clonotype showed up many times. The chain joins TRBV4-3 to TRBJ2-1; 9 nucleotides line up with TRBD2. After removal of 4 bases from V and 5 bases from J, the junction contained 9 bases not matched to a gene. CDR3 length: 16 residues. CDR1 LGHNA and CDR2 YSLEER come from the germline V gene. CDR3 DNA sequence: TGCGCCAGCAGCCGAGACCCCGGGACTAGCCACAATGAGCAGTTCTTC. This gives the protein CASSRDPGTSHNEQFF.

This clonotype appeared many times. The V and J genes are TRBV2 and TRBJ2-7; the match to TRBD1 covers 9 bases. J was trimmed by 6 bases and V by 6 bases; bases with no gene match: 15. CDR1 and CDR2 from the germline V gene are SNHLY and FYNNEI. This CDR3 contains 16 residues. As DNA, the CDR3 is TGTGCCAGCAGCCCCCGTGCGCCGGGACAGGGTGGCGAGCAGTACTTC. Its protein product is CASSPRAPGQGGEQYF.

V usage is TRBV29-1 and J usage is TRBJ2-3, with D hard to call. Germline CDR1 is SQVTM and CDR2 is ANQGSEA. The CDR3 spans 10 residues. V dropped 3 bases and J dropped 2 bases, with 0 bases sitting between them. The CDR3 DNA reads as TGCAGCGTTGACACAGATACGCAGTATTTT. Translated: CSVDTDTQYF.

The gene calls are TRBV7-3 and TRBJ2-2, with TRBD2 matching 9 bases. This CDR3 has 18 amino acids. V lost 5 bases and J lost 4; bases outside the gene matches: 14. Germline-derived CDR1 and CDR2 are SGHTA and FQGTGA. The CDR3 DNA reads as TGTGCCAGCAGCCCCGCCACTGGAGGAGCGGGAGGCACCGGGGAGCTGTTTTTT. Amino acids: CASSPATGGAGGTGELFF.

This sequence joins TRBV3-1 and TRBJ2-7; perhaps TRBD2 as D (5 bases). The CDR3 totals 13 residues. Germline-derived CDR1 and CDR2 are LGHDT and YNNKEL (reference sequence). V gave up 4 bases and J gave up 6 bases, with 13 bases separating them. This CDR3 reads CASSLGRASEQYF. CDR3 nucleotide sequence: TGTGCCAGCAGCCTGGGGAGAGCGAGCGAGCAGTACTTC.

This clonotype was seen many times. This sequence joins TRBV7-3 and TRBJ2-7, with 9 bases lining up with TRBD2. Germline values: CDR1 SGHTA, CDR2 FQGTGA. V dropped 2 bases and J dropped 3; count of bases not matched to a gene: 5. CDR3 size: 15 residues. Written as DNA, the CDR3 is TGTGCCAGCAGCTTACATTCTAGCGGGAACTACGAGCAGTACTTC. It translates to CASSLHSSGNYEQYF.

The chain joins TRBV3-1 to TRBJ2-3; D could derive from TRBD1 or TRBD2 (6 bases each). The length of the CDR3 is 17 residues. Germline-derived CDR1 and CDR2 are LGHDT and YNNKEL (reference sequence). The V end lost 0 bases, the J end lost 0 bases, and 13 bases lay between the germline ends. The CDR3 sequence: CASSQDLGGTSTDTQYF. The CDR3 DNA follows: TGTGCCAGCAGCCAAGATCTAGGGGGGACTAGCACAGATACGCAGTATTTT.

The chain couples TRBV20-1 to TRBJ1-1; D unclear. The CDR3 has 16 amino acids. V was cut by 0 bases and J by 0 bases, with 14 bases left in between. The germline V gene has CDR1 DFQATT and CDR2 SNEGSKA (reference sequence). CDR3 coding DNA: TGCAGTGCTAGAGATATAAGGGAGGGCATGAACACTGAAGCTTTCTTT. Encoded protein: CSARDIREGMNTEAFF.

This clonotype was recorded at least ten times. The V gene is TRBV5-1, the J gene TRBJ2-2; D possibly uses TRBD1 or TRBD2 (5 bases each). The germline CDR1 and CDR2 sequences are SGHRS and YFSETQ. CDR3 length equals 14 residues. Trimming removed 7 bases at V and 0 bases at J, with 10 bases between. The CDR3 loop is CASWDPPNTGELFF. CDR3 bases: TGCGCCAGCTGGGACCCCCCGAACACCGGGGAGCTGTTTTTT.

This clonotype was detected ten times or more. The V call is TRBV7-2, the J call TRBJ2-3; no clear D gene. Germline V gene data show CDR1 as SGHTA and CDR2 as FQGNSA. This CDR3 comprises 17 residues. V lost 2 bases, J lost 2 bases, and 17 bases lay in between. DNA for the CDR3: TGTGCCAGCAGCTTAAGAGGAAGTAGGCCAAACACAGATACGCAGTATTTT. Translation: CASSLRGSRPNTDTQYF.

Of note for this clonotype: Possible read error: a much larger clone is one base away. The rearrangement uses TRBV5-1 and TRBJ2-3; 7 bases line up with TRBD2. Germline lookup yields CDR1 SGHRS and CDR2 YFSETQ. This CDR3 is 14 amino acids long. The CDR3 nucleotides are TGCGTCAGCAGCTTGGAGGCGGGAGAAGATACGCAGTATTTT. It translates to CVSSLEAGEDTQYF. Combining the CDR3 with reference TRBV5-1 and TRBJ2-3 gives the whole variable domain KAGVTQTPRYLIKTRGQQVTLSCSPISGHRSVSWYQQTPGQGLQFLFEYFSETQRNKGNFPGRFSGRQFSNSRSEMNVSTLELGDSALYLCVSSLEAGEDTQYFGPGTRLTVL.

This clonotype was seen at least ten times. The CDR3 region has the DNA TGTGCCAGCAGCCGGCGGGAACAGGTCCAAGAGACCCAGTACTTC. It yields the protein CASSRREQVQETQYF. J is TRBJ2-5 and V is TRBV6-5, with D perhaps TRBD2 (6 bases). The CDR3 runs to 15 residues. CDR1 and CDR2 (germline): MNHEY, SVGAGI. Trimming pared 6 bases from V and 1 base from J, leaving 15 bases between.

This clonotype was detected only a few times. This chain connects TRBV6-1 to TRBJ2-1; TRBD2 is a possible D gene (6 bases). CDR1 MNHNS and CDR2 SASEGT come from the germline V gene. The CDR3 has 15 amino acids. V was trimmed by 4 bases and J by 4 bases, leaving 14 bases between them. CDR3 sequence (DNA): TGTGCCAGCAGTGGGACGCGGGAACGGTACAATGAGCAGTTCTTC. Protein: CASSGTRERYNEQFF.

The CDR3 bases are TGCGCCAGCAGCTTAGCGGGAGGGTCCTACGAGCAGTACTTC. Residues: CASSLAGGSYEQYF. The chain joins TRBV5-1 to TRBJ2-7; 10 bases are shared with TRBD2. Germline V gene lookup returns CDR1 SGHRS and CDR2 YFSETQ. V was clipped by 2 bases and J by 1 base; unmatched bases: 0. The CDR3 length is 14 residues.

The V call is TRBV18, the J call TRBJ2-7; the D is unclear. Trimming removed 3 bases from V and 4 bases from J, with 10 bases in between. CDR3 length: 13 amino acids. In germline, CDR1 is KGHSH, CDR2 LQKENI. The CDR3: CASSPPPLYEQYF. The CDR3 DNA reads TGTGCCAGCTCACCTCCCCCGTTGTACGAGCAGTACTTC.

V usage is TRBV6-6 and J usage is TRBJ2-6; D unclear. V shed 6 bases and J shed 1 base, with 7 bases lying between them. Germline values: CDR1 MNHNY, CDR2 SVGAGI (reference sequence). The CDR3 totals 14 residues. The CDR3 here is CASSSASGANVLTF. The CDR3 nucleotides read TGTGCCAGCAGCTCAGCGTCTGGGGCCAACGTCCTGACTTTC.

This clonotype was seen ten or more times. This chain connects TRBV5-1 to TRBJ2-1; 13 nucleotides agree with TRBD2. This CDR3 has 15 amino acids. The germline V gene has CDR1 SGHRS and CDR2 YFSETQ. V lost 4 bases to trimming and J lost 7 bases; unmatched junction nucleotides: 5. The CDR3 coding sequence is TGCGCCAGCAGCATTGGACTAGCGGGAGTGAATGAGCAGTTCTTC. This gives the protein CASSIGLAGVNEQFF.

This clonotype was detected many times. The chain couples TRBV2 to TRBJ1-5; D is uncertain. The CDR3 has 17 amino acids. V shed 4 bases and J shed 0 bases, with 16 bases lying between them. From germline, CDR1 is SNHLY and CDR2 FYNNEI. This CDR3 reads CASSALFGIYSNQPQHF. The CDR3 coding sequence is TGTGCCAGCAGTGCTCTGTTCGGTATCTATAGCAATCAGCCCCAGCATTTT.

This clonotype was recorded many times. V gene TRBV5-6 combines with J gene TRBJ1-6; 8 bases align to TRBD1. The CDR3 totals 17 residues. V shed 0 bases and J 9 bases; nucleotides not matched to a gene: 11. Germline V gene sequence: CDR1 SGHDT, CDR2 YYEEEE. CDR3: CASSLVLPGQGSSPLHF. CDR3 coding DNA: TGTGCCAGCAGCTTGGTGTTACCCGGACAGGGTAGTTCACCCCTCCACTTT.

This clonotype was detected ten times or more. The V gene is TRBV9, the J gene TRBJ2-7; D is perhaps TRBD1 (6 bases). The CDR3 loop spans 15 amino acids. The V and J ends lost 0 bases and 3 bases respectively, with 13 bases between them. Germline CDR1 reads SGDLS; CDR2 reads YYNGEE. The CDR3 loop is CASSVVGDKYYEQYF. DNA of the CDR3: TGTGCCAGCAGCGTAGTGGGGGACAAGTACTACGAGCAGTACTTC.

Ten or more counts support this clonotype. This chain uses TRBV20-1 with TRBJ2-1; D gene ambiguous. The germline V and J ends were trimmed by 6 bases and 0 bases, with 18 bases remaining between them. CDR1 is DFQATT and CDR2 is SNEGSKA in the germline V gene (reference sequence). The CDR3 runs to 16 residues. The CDR3 sequence is CSARAPRSSSYNEQFF. The DNA of the CDR3 is TGCAGTGCCCGCGCCCCGCGGAGTAGCTCCTACAATGAGCAGTTCTTC.

This clonotype was counted many times. The chain uses TRBV20-1 and TRBJ2-5, with D possibly being TRBD2 (5 bases). CDR3 length: 13 amino acids. The germline V gene encodes CDR1 DFQATT and CDR2 SNEGSKA (reference sequence). V shed 3 bases and J shed 4 bases, with 12 bases lying between them. CDR3 nucleotides: TGCAGTGCTAGGATCCTAGCATCAGAGACCCAGTACTTC. This sequence encodes CSARILASETQYF.

This clonotype was counted ten times or more. The chain joins TRBV7-9 to TRBJ2-6, with D perhaps being TRBD1 or TRBD2 (5 bases each). V was shortened by 5 bases and J by 4 bases, with 18 bases between the two germline ends. This CDR3 has 17 amino acids. Germline loops: CDR1 SEHNR, CDR2 FQNEAQ (reference sequence). This CDR3 is CASSPFGGSVGANVLTF. DNA for the CDR3: TGTGCCAGCAGCCCTTTTGGGGGTTCAGTCGGGGCCAACGTCCTGACTTTC.

This clonotype was picked up many times. The chain combines TRBV28 with TRBJ2-6; D is possibly TRBD1 (6 bases). V lost 11 bases, J lost 0 bases, and 17 bases lay in between. The CDR3 totals 16 residues. The germline gives CDR1 MDHEN, CDR2 SYDVKM. The CDR3 is CACSGQPASGANVLTF. CDR3 sequence (DNA): TGTGCCTGTTCTGGACAGCCTGCCTCTGGGGCCAACGTCCTGACTTTC.

This clonotype appeared many times. This rearrangement joins TRBV20-1 to TRBJ2-7; D is unresolved. The V and J ends lost 6 bases and 2 bases respectively, with 11 bases between them. CDR3 length: 12 amino acids. Per the germline V gene, CDR1 is DFQATT and CDR2 is SNEGSKA (reference sequence). The CDR3 region is CSAGTPPYEQYF. The CDR3, as DNA: TGCAGTGCGGGTACCCCTCCCTACGAGCAGTACTTC.